Below, 11 T cell receptor beta chains from the same sample are listed, as sequenced in a study of blood T cells in healthy people across ages. Sample-barcoded 5' priming and a J-beta primer mix drove a second PCR of 7 to 11 cycles. TCRdb re-derived calls from the 5' RACE reads in MiXCR, one entry per CDR3 protein. The sample holds hundreds of thousands of distinct CDR3 sequences; approximately 53% are singletons and the top ten take 20% to 30%. Input material: blood. Receptor source: a man aged 35 to 55 in good health.

J is TRBJ2-5 and V is TRBV28; TRBD1 is a possible D gene (6 bases). Trimming stripped 6 bases from V and 1 base from J, with 12 bases between. There are 14 residues in the CDR3. Germline CDR1 reads MDHEN; CDR2 reads SYDVKM. The CDR3 spells CASSIQGLQETQYF. DNA for the CDR3: TGTGCCAGCAGCATACAGGGCCTCCAAGAGACCCAGTACTTC.

The rearrangement joins TRBV6-5 to TRBJ1-3, with D tentatively TRBD1 (6 bases). V shed 8 bases and J shed 0 bases, with 8 bases lying between them. The CDR3 has 13 amino acids. From germline, CDR1 is MNHEY and CDR2 SVGAGI. Here the CDR3 DNA reads TGTGCCAGCGGGGGCTACTCTGGAAACACCATATATTTT. It codes for CASGGYSGNTIYF.

This chain uses TRBV20-1 with TRBJ2-1; 8 bases match TRBD2. After removal of 6 bases from V and 0 bases from J, the junction contained 7 bases not matched to a gene. The length of the CDR3 is 15 residues. Germline V gene sequence: CDR1 DFQATT, CDR2 SNEGSKA (reference sequence). CDR3 bases: TGCAGTGCCACCGTAGCGGGGAGCTCCTACAATGAGCAGTTCTTC. This encodes CSATVAGSSYNEQFF.

The genes are TRBV28 and TRBJ2-1; TRBD2 agrees at 7 bases. CDR1 is MDHEN, CDR2 SYDVKM, per germline. V lost 5 bases to trimming and J lost 5 bases; unmatched junction nucleotides: 0. This CDR3 is built from 12 residues. Written as DNA, the CDR3 is TGTGCCAGCAGTCGGGAGGACAATGAGCAGTTCTTC. As protein: CASSREDNEQFF.

The V call is TRBV4-2, the J call TRBJ2-7; perhaps TRBD2 as D (6 bases). Germline CDR1 LGHNA, CDR2 YNFKEQ. Trimming removed 3 bases from V and 12 bases from J, with 21 bases in between. The CDR3 extends over 14 amino acids. CDR3 amino acids: CASSQATSGETRYF. The CDR3 DNA sequence: TGTGCCAGCAGCCAGGCGACATCGGGGGAGACCCGGTACTTC.

This clonotype came up a few times. This chain uses TRBV9 with TRBJ2-4, with TRBD2 as a possible D gene (6 bases). This CDR3 has 14 residues. Germline CDR1 and CDR2: SGDLS and YYNGEE. Deletions cut 4 bases from V and 2 bases from J, with 10 bases between. The DNA for the CDR3 is TGTGCCAGCAGCTCGGGAGTTACCAAAAACATTCAGTACTTC. This sequence encodes CASSSGVTKNIQYF.

The chain combines TRBV7-8 with TRBJ2-1, with D hard to call. The ends were cut back, 5 bases at V and 0 bases at J, with 11 bases in the middle. CDR1 and CDR2 from the germline V gene are SGHVS and FQNEAQ. The CDR3 totals 15 residues. The CDR3 spells CASSLPSSSYNEQFF. The CDR3 nucleotides read TGTGCCAGCAGCCTTCCTAGTTCCTCCTACAATGAGCAGTTCTTC.

The rearrangement links TRBV12-3 or TRBV12-4 to TRBJ2-1; 10 bases line up with TRBD2. Losses at the gene ends were 2 bases for V and 4 bases for J; bases not matched to a gene: 2. The CDR3 runs to 15 residues. The CDR3 coding sequence is TGTGCCAGCAGTTTAAAAGCGGGGGGGTACAATGAGCAGTTCTTC. This translates into CASSLKAGGYNEQFF.

This clonotype was counted at least ten times. J is TRBJ1-2 and V is TRBV7-8, with D unclear. Germline V lookup: CDR1 SGHVS, CDR2 FQNEAQ. The CDR3 loop spans 13 amino acids. V shed 1 base and J shed 6 bases, with 9 bases lying between them. The CDR3 sequence is CASSLEVYDGYTF. The CDR3 coding sequence is TGTGCCAGCAGCTTAGAAGTATACGATGGCTACACCTTC.

The chain uses TRBV9 and TRBJ2-3; tentative D call: TRBD2 (6 bases). V lost 0 bases and J 1 base, leaving 9 bases between the germline ends. Germline loops: CDR1 SGDLS, CDR2 YYNGEE. CDR3 length equals 15 residues. CDR3 residues: CASSVGGTGTDTQYF. The CDR3, as DNA: TGTGCCAGCAGCGTAGGCGGGACCGGCACAGATACGCAGTATTTT.

This chain connects TRBV7-6 to TRBJ1-2; D may be TRBD1 (6 bases). Trimming stripped 1 base from V and 4 bases from J, with 10 bases between. Per the germline V gene, CDR1 is SGHVS and CDR2 is FNYEAQ. This CDR3 comprises 14 residues. The DNA for the CDR3 is TGTGCCAGCAGCTTAGACAGGGCCGGCTATGGCTACACCTTC. It yields the protein CASSLDRAGYGYTF.